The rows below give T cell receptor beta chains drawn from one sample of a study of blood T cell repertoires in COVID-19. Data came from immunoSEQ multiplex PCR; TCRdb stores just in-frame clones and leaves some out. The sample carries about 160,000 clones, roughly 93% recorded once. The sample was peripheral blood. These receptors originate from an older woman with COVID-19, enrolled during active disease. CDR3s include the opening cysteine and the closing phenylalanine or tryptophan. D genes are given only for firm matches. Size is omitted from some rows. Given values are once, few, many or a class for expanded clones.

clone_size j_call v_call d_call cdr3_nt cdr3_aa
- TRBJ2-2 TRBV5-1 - TGCGCCAGCAGCTTGTGGGGGGCGAACACCGGGGAGCTGTTTTTT CASSLWGANTGELFF
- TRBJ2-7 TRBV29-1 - TGCAGCGTTACCCCTAGTTGGGGGGACGAGCAGTACTTC CSVTPSWGDEQYF
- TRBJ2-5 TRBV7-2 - TGTGCCAGCAGCCCGCCGGGGGAGACCCAGTACTTC CASSPPGETQYF
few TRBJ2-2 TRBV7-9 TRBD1 TGTGCCAGCAGGGCCCTCGCGGGACAGGTAGGGGACACCGGGGAGCTGTTTTTT CASRALAGQVGDTGELFF
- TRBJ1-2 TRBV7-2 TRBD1 TGTGCCAGCAGCTTAAGGTCCAGGGGGCGCGATGGCTACACCTTC CASSLRSRGRDGYTF
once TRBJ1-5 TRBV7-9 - TGTGCCAGCAGCTTAGGCCCCACCAGGCCCCAGCATTTT CASSLGPTRPQHF
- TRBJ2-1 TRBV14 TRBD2 TGTGCCAGCAGCCAAATGGGACTAGCGGGTCCCCGTTACAATGAGCAGTTCTTC CASSQMGLAGPRYNEQFF
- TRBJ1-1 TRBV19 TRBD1 TGTGCCAGTAGTACGGGACAGGGGAACACTGAAGCTTTCTTT CASSTGQGNTEAFF
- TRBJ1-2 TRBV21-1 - TGTGCCAGCAGCAATTACAGGGGTAACTATGGCTACACCTTC CASSNYRGNYGYTF
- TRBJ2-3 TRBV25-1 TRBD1 TGTGCCAGCAGTAACACAGGGGGCGGCACAGATACGCAGTATTTT CASSNTGGGTDTQYF
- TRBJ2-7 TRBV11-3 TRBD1 TGTGCCAGCAGTAGAACAGGGGGCGCATGGTACGAGCAGTACTTC CASSRTGGAWYEQYF
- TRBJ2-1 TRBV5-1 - TGCGCCAGCAGCTTAAGGGTAGGGCAGGGTCGGTATGAGCAGTTCTTC CASSLRVGQGRYEQFF
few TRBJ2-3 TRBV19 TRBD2 TGTGCCAGTAGTATTGGGCGGGGGGGCTCAGATACGCAGTATTTT CASSIGRGGSDTQYF
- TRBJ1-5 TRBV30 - TGTGCCTGGAGTCGGGGAGGGGGTCAGCCCCAGCATTTT CAWSRGGGQPQHF